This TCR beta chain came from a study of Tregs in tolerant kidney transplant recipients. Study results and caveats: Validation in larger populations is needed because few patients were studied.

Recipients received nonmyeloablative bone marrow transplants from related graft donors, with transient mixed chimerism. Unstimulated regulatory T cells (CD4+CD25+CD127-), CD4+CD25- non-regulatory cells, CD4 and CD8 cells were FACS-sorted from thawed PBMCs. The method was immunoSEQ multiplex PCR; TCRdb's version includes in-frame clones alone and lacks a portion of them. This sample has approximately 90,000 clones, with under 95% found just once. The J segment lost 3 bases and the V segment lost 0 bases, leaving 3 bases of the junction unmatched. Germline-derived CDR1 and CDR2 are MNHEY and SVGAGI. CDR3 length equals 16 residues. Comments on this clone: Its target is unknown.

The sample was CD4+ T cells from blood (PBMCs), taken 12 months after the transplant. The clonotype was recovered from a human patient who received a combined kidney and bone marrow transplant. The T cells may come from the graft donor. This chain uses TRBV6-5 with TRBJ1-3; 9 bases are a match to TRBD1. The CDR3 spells CASSYSGTGSGNTIYF. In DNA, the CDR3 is TGTGCCAGCAGTTACTCCGGGACAGGGAGTGGAAACACCATATATTTT.